This TCR beta chain was retrieved from a study of CD8 T cells in ankylosing spondylitis. TCRdb itself ran the 5' RACE reads through MiXCR, one entry per CDR3 protein. The sample records just over 350,000 distinct CDR3 sequences, 20% to 25% being singletons. The CDR3 is 15 amino acids. Germline V gene lookup returns CDR1 SGHRS and CDR2 YFSETQ. V was pared by 2 bases and J by 18 bases, with 24 bases between. Sample: blood, either unsorted or a sorted T cell fraction (not recorded which). This receptor was obtained from a male donor with ankylosing spondylitis or in good health (not recorded which). The chain links TRBV5-1 to TRBJ2-6; D unclear. The chain's CDR3 is CASSLSDQSFLYRTF. CDR3 DNA sequence: TGCGCCAGCAGCTTATCCGACCAGTCGTTCCTTTACCGGACTTTC.